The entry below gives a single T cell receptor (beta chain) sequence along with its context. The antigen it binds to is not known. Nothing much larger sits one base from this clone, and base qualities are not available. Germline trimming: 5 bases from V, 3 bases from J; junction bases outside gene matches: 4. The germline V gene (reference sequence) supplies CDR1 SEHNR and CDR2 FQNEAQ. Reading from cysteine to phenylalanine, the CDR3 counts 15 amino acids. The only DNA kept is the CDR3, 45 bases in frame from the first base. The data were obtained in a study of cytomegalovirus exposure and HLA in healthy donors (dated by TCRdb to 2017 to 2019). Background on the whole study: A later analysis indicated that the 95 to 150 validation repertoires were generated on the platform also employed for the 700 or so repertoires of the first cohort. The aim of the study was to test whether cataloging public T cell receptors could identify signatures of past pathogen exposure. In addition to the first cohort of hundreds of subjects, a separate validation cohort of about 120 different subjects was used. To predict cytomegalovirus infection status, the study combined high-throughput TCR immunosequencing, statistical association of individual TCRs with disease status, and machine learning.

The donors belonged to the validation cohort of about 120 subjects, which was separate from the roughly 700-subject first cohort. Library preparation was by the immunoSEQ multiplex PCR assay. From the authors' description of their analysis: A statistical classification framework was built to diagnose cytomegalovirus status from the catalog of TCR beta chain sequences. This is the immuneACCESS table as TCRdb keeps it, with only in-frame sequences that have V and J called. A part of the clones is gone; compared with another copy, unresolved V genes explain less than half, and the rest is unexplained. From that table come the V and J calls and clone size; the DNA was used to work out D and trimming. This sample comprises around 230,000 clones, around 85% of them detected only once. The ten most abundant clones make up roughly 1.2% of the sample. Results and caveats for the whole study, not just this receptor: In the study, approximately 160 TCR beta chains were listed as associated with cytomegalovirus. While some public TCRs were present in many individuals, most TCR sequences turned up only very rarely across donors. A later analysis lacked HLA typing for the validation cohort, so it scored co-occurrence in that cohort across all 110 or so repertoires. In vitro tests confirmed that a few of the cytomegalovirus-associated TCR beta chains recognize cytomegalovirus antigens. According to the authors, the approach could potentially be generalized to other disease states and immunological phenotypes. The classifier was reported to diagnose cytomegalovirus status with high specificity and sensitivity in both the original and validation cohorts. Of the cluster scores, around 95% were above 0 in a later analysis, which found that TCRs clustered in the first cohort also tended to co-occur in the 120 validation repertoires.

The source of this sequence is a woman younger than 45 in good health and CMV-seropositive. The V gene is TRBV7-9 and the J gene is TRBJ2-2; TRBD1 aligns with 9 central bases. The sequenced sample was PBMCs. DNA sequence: TGTGCCAGCAGCCGCCGGGACAGGGACACCGGGGAGCTGTTTTTT. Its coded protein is CASSRRDRDTGELFF.